This T cell receptor (beta chain) was profiled in a study of blood T cell repertoires in COVID-19. Overall study context: Sources were T cells, B-cell-depleted T cells, or PBMCs; the material itself was cDNA or gDNA.

CDR1 is GTSNPN and CDR2 is SVGIG in the germline V gene (reference sequence). This CDR3 has 15 residues. V gave up 2 bases and J gave up 2 bases, with 13 bases separating them. The authors' processing: Scientists estimated how many nucleated cells there were by amplifying reference gene primers. Repertoires were generated with immunoSEQ multiplex PCR, while TCRdb's copy carries only in-frame clones and drops some. The V and J calls and clone size are taken from that table; D and trimming were inferred from the DNA. Counted here are about 170,000 clones, 86% occurring once; the ten biggest clones make up less than 3.5%.

The receptor comes from a man in his 70s with acute or convalescent COVID-19. The sequencing sample was made of peripheral blood. V usage is TRBV30 and J usage is TRBJ1-5; D is uncertain. In DNA form, the CDR3 reads TGTGCCTGGAGTCCGACGTTCGGGGGCAATCAGCCCCAGCATTTT. As protein: CAWSPTFGGNQPQHF.